This record covers a single TCR beta chain. Its antigen remains unidentified. This entry is derived from a study of metastatic and nonmetastatic thyroid tumors. Turning to the study itself: A comparison of repertoires was made across blood and tumor or nodule tissue from malignant and benign thyroid patients. Findings and caveats of the study: Versus benign nodules, malignant thyroid tumors reportedly had significantly higher TCR beta diversity, in blood and tumor.

Under the authors' procedure: Across clinicopathological groups, CDR3 differences served as the basis for building a distant-metastasis classifier for papillary thyroid cancer. TCRdb re-called clones via MiXCR from the PCR reads. None of the V and J calls come from the authors' own analysis; TCRdb made them. The sample consists of 7,500 to 10,000 clones, 35% to 45% of them appearing once. Treatment of any kind had been given to no patient before thyroid surgery. The sample consisted of tumor tissue. The TCR sequence derives from a female donor with papillary thyroid cancer or a benign thyroid nodule (not recorded which). Some clones in this sample may be carry-over from other donors' samples.

The CDR3 region is CASSGDSHEQFF. CDR3 coding DNA: TGTGCCAGCAGCGGGGACAGCCATGAGCAGTTCTTC. The chain combines TRBV2 with TRBJ2-1, with 7 nucleotides matching TRBD1. This CDR3 is 12 amino acids long. V dropped 6 bases and J dropped 8; count of bases not matched to a gene: 4. The germline gives CDR1 SNHLY, CDR2 FYNNEI. Filled out from reference TRBV2 and TRBJ2-1, the complete variable domain reads EPEVTQTPSHQVTQMGQEVILRCVPISNHLYFYWYRQILGQKVEFLVSFYNNEISEKSEIFDDQFSVERPDGSNFTLKIRSTKLEDSAMYFCASSGDSHEQFFGPGTRLTVL.